The 25 T cell receptor beta chains listed next were all sequenced from one sample in a study of blood T cell repertoires in COVID-19. Clones were sequenced by immunoSEQ multiplex PCR, and TCRdb holds only the in-frame ones, with some missing. Here the sample spans about 210,000 clones, around four fifths being singletons. Sequenced sample: peripheral blood. The receptors stem from a man between 60 and 75 years old with COVID-19, enrolled during active disease.

The chain joins TRBV28 to TRBJ2-5, with TRBD2 identical over 7 bases. The length of the CDR3 is 18 residues. Trimming cost V 5 bases and J 1 base; bases outside gene matches: 16. Germline values: CDR1 MDHEN, CDR2 SYDVKM. The CDR3 loop is CASSLGVAGLRSQETQYF. The CDR3 DNA reads as TGTGCCAGCAGTCTTGGGGTAGCGGGCCTTCGGAGCCAAGAGACCCAGTACTTC.

The CDR3, as DNA: TGCAGCGTTGATGGCGGGGGTGAAAAACTGTTTTTT. Translation gives CSVDGGGEKLFF. The chain joins TRBV29-1 to TRBJ1-4; possible D gene TRBD1, 5 bases. Germline CDR1 reads SQVTM; CDR2 reads ANQGSEA. The CDR3 is 12 amino acids. V lost 3 bases, J lost 7 bases, and 9 bases lay in between.

V and J are TRBV6-1 and TRBJ2-1; D is unclear. CDR3 size: 16 residues. Per germline, CDR1 MNHNS and CDR2 SASEGT. Trimming stripped 3 bases from V and 0 bases from J, with 12 bases between. The CDR3 here is CASSDFHSSSYNEQFF. Written as DNA, the CDR3 is TGTGCCAGCAGTGATTTTCACTCAAGCTCCTACAATGAGCAGTTCTTC.

The CDR3 DNA is TGCGCCAGCAGCTTGGTAGAGGCTAACACCGGGGAGCTGTTTTTT. Its protein is CASSLVEANTGELFF. The genes are TRBV5-1 and TRBJ2-2; no clear D. The CDR3 has 15 amino acids. The V and J ends lost 0 bases and 2 bases respectively, with 8 bases between them. Germline CDR1 is SGHRS and CDR2 is YFSETQ. Combining the CDR3 with reference TRBV5-1 and TRBJ2-2 gives the whole variable domain KAGVTQTPRYLIKTRGQQVTLSCSPISGHRSVSWYQQTPGQGLQFLFEYFSETQRNKGNFPGRFSGRQFSNSRSEMNVSTLELGDSALYLCASSLVEANTGELFFGEGSRLTVL.

The chain has TRBV18 and TRBJ1-5, with D uncertain. Germline CDR1 and CDR2: KGHSH and LQKENI. This CDR3 contains 14 residues. V was pared by 3 bases and J by 6 bases, with 12 bases between. The CDR3 is CASSPGRVSQPQHF. The DNA of the CDR3 is TGTGCCAGCTCACCCGGGAGGGTAAGTCAGCCCCAGCATTTT.

The V gene is TRBV30, the J gene TRBJ1-3; 7 bases map to TRBD1. The germline V gene has CDR1 GTSNPN and CDR2 SVGIG (reference sequence). V lost 4 bases, J lost 3 bases, and 6 bases stayed unmatched. CDR3 length: 14 amino acids. The CDR3 nucleotides are TGTGCCTGGACGACAGGGCCGGGTGGAAACACCATATATTTT. Translated: CAWTTGPGGNTIYF.

In its sample, this clone was seen once. V usage is TRBV5-8 and J usage is TRBJ2-3; no firm D call. Germline CDR1 is SGHTS and CDR2 is YDEGEE. Trimming took 5 bases from V and 1 from J, leaving 20 bases between them. The length of the CDR3 is 17 residues. The CDR3 DNA sequence: TGTGCCAGCAGAATTTGGTTTTCTAAACCGCGCACAGATACGCAGTATTTT. This translates into CASRIWFSKPRTDTQYF.

The DNA for the CDR3 is TGTGCCAGCAGGGGGAGCGGGGCTGGAAACACCATATATTTT. As protein: CASRGSGAGNTIYF. The chain employs TRBV2 and TRBJ1-3, with D unclear. The CDR3 covers 14 residues. CDR1 is SNHLY and CDR2 is FYNNEI in the germline V gene. Between the trimmed V and J ends, which lost 6 bases and 2 bases, there was a span of 11 bases.

The genes are TRBV6-2 or TRBV6-3 and TRBJ1-2; possibly TRBD1 for D (5 bases). V was shortened by 2 bases and J by 3 bases, with 7 bases between the two germline ends. The CDR3 covers 13 residues. Germline V gives CDR1 MNHEY, CDR2 SVGEGT. CDR3 sequence: CASSYQGYYGYTF. In DNA form, the CDR3 reads TGTGCCAGCAGTTACCAGGGATACTATGGCTACACCTTC.

V usage is TRBV7-9 and J usage is TRBJ1-1; D is uncertain. V lost 4 bases, J lost 8 bases, and 8 bases lay in between. The CDR3 sequence is 11 residues long. Germline V gene data show CDR1 as SEHNR and CDR2 as FQNEAQ (reference sequence). The CDR3 DNA sequence: TGTGCCAGCAGCTCTCTGGCCGAAGCTTTCTTT. Translation: CASSSLAEAFF.

This clone was seen only once. The chain links TRBV5-5 to TRBJ2-7; 10 bases line up with TRBD1. V lost 4 bases, J lost 0 bases, and 7 bases stayed unmatched. CDR1 is SGHKS and CDR2 is YYEKEE in the germline V gene (reference sequence). The CDR3 spans 16 residues. CDR3 DNA sequence: TGTGCCAGCAGCCCCGCCGGGACAGGGGTCTCCTACGAGCAGTACTTC. Translation gives CASSPAGTGVSYEQYF.

The rearrangement uses TRBV7-2 and TRBJ1-4, with 7 bases fitting TRBD1. This CDR3 spans 14 amino acids. The trim removed 4 bases at V and 4 bases at J, leaving 3 bases unmatched. Per the germline V gene, CDR1 is SGHTA and CDR2 is FQGNSA. The DNA for the CDR3 is TGTGCCAGCAGCTGGGGACAGTTTAATGAAAAACTGTTTTTT. Amino acid sequence: CASSWGQFNEKLFF.

This chain joins TRBV7-9 and TRBJ1-2; TRBD1 might be the D (5 bases). V was pared by 5 bases and J by 2 bases, with 15 bases between. The germline V gene encodes CDR1 SEHNR and CDR2 FQNEAQ (reference sequence). The CDR3 contains 15 residues. For the CDR3, the DNA is TGTGCCAGCAGCCCACTTGGACACCAGAACTATGGCTACACCTTC. It yields the protein CASSPLGHQNYGYTF.

The chain is built from TRBV5-6 and TRBJ1-3, with no clear D. The CDR3 sequence is 14 residues long. V was pared by 0 bases and J by 4 bases, with 8 bases between. Germline V CDR1 and CDR2: SGHDT, YYEEEE. CDR3 sequence (DNA): TGTGCCAGCAGCTTGGGACTCTGGGGAAACACCATATATTTT. Translating gives CASSLGLWGNTIYF.

This clone was detected only once. Germline is not matched at one junction end, which may reflect a read error. The chain combines TRBV3-1 (or the pseudogene TRBV3-2) with TRBJ1-2; 7 nucleotides match TRBD1. Germline V CDR1 and CDR2: LGHDT, YNNKEL (reference sequence). The CDR3 extends over 13 amino acids. CDR3 coding DNA: TGTGCCAGCAGCGAAGACAGGGCTGGTGGCTACACCTTC. Translation gives CASSEDRAGGYTF.

The gene calls are TRBV30 and TRBJ2-7; 7 positions match TRBD2. Germline V gene sequence: CDR1 GTSNPN, CDR2 SVGIG (reference sequence). This CDR3 comprises 14 residues. V trimming: 0 bases; J trimming: 3 bases; junction bases outside the gene matches: 5. CDR3 sequence: CAWSVGGRRYEQYF. In DNA, the CDR3 is TGTGCCTGGAGTGTGGGGGGGAGGCGCTACGAGCAGTACTTC. The variable domain in full, with the rest retrieved from reference TRBV30 and TRBJ2-7, is SQTIHQWPATLVQPVGSPLSLECTVEGTSNPNLYWYRQAAGRGLQLLFYSVGIGQISSEVPQNLSASRPQDRQFILSSKKLLLSDSGFYLCAWSVGGRRYEQYFGPGTRLTVT.

The chain employs TRBV3-1 (or the pseudogene TRBV3-2) and TRBJ2-1; TRBD2 might be the D (6 bases). The CDR3 runs 14 residues. Germline CDR1 LGHDT, CDR2 YNNKEL (reference sequence). V shed 1 base and J shed 9 bases, with 13 bases lying between them. The CDR3: CASSQVGGKSEQFF. CDR3 DNA: TGTGCCAGCAGCCAAGTTGGGGGGAAGAGTGAGCAGTTCTTC.

The chain carries TRBV6-1 and TRBJ1-3; D is ambiguous. The CDR3 runs to 14 residues. Germline CDR1 MNHNS, CDR2 SASEGT. V was pared by 3 bases and J by 5 bases, with 11 bases between. CDR3 amino acids: CASSEDTARNTIYF. The CDR3 DNA follows: TGTGCCAGCAGTGAGGATACAGCCAGAAACACCATATATTTT.

The chain is built from TRBV28 and TRBJ2-7; the match to TRBD2 covers 10 bases. The CDR3 loop spans 15 amino acids. CDR1 MDHEN and CDR2 SYDVKM come from the germline V gene. Germline trimming cut 5 bases from V and 5 bases from J; bases unmatched to any gene: 9. The CDR3 loop is CASSPPTSGPDEQYF. DNA for the CDR3: TGTGCCAGCAGTCCGCCGACTAGCGGGCCTGACGAGCAGTACTTC.

The rearrangement uses TRBV11-2 and TRBJ2-3, with TRBD2 as a possible D gene (6 bases). Germline V gives CDR1 SGHAT, CDR2 FQNNGV. The CDR3 has 16 residues. Trimming removed 4 bases from V and 4 bases from J, with 18 bases in between. The CDR3 spells CASSWGVWGRPDTQYF. The CDR3, as DNA: TGTGCCAGCAGCTGGGGGGTATGGGGGAGGCCAGATACGCAGTATTTT.

The V call is TRBV5-1, the J call TRBJ2-1; weak D call: TRBD2 (7 bases). The V end was cut by 0 bases, the J end by 5 bases, with 21 bases between. CDR3 size: 18 residues. Germline V gene data show CDR1 as SGHRS and CDR2 as YFSETQ. The CDR3 sequence is CASSLEGLGASGNNEQFF. CDR3 nucleotide sequence: TGCGCCAGCAGCTTGGAGGGTTTGGGGGCTAGCGGAAACAATGAGCAGTTCTTC.

This clone showed up just once. The chain uses TRBV19 and TRBJ2-1, with 13 bases matching TRBD2. This CDR3 comprises 19 residues. Germline values: CDR1 LNHDA, CDR2 SQIVND (reference sequence). Germline trimming cut 4 bases from V and 5 bases from J; bases unmatched to any gene: 14. The CDR3 is CASSRSRWTSGSKNNEQFF. In DNA form, the CDR3 reads TGTGCCAGTAGTAGATCGAGGTGGACTAGCGGGAGTAAAAACAATGAGCAGTTCTTC.

The rearrangement links TRBV28 to TRBJ2-5; 9 nucleotides match TRBD1. This CDR3 has 15 residues. From germline, CDR1 is MDHEN and CDR2 SYDVKM. The V and J ends lost 4 bases and 5 bases, in that order; junction bases with no gene match: 8. The CDR3 loop is CASSSALTGGETQYF. CDR3 sequence (DNA): TGTGCCAGCAGTTCAGCCCTGACAGGGGGTGAGACCCAGTACTTC. Full variable domain (missing parts from reference TRBV28 and TRBJ2-5): DVKVTQSSRYLVKRTGEKVFLECVQDMDHENMFWYRQDPGLGLRLIYFSYDVKMKEKGDIPEGYSVSREKKERFSLILESASTNQTSMYLCASSSALTGGETQYFGPGTRLLVL.

This chain joins TRBV3-1 (or the pseudogene TRBV3-2) and TRBJ2-3; 11 bases are a match to TRBD2. CDR3 length equals 15 residues. CDR1 is LGHDT and CDR2 is YNNKEL in the germline V gene (reference sequence). V gave up 4 bases and J gave up 3 bases; unmatched junction bases: 3. The CDR3 reads CASSLWTSGTDTQYF. The CDR3 DNA is TGTGCCAGCAGCCTCTGGACTAGCGGGACAGATACGCAGTATTTT.

V is TRBV7-9 and J is TRBJ2-5; possibly TRBD2 for D (6 bases). V gave up 8 bases and J gave up 3 bases, with 13 bases separating them. CDR1 SEHNR and CDR2 FQNEAQ come from the germline V gene (reference sequence). This CDR3 has 13 amino acids. CDR3 in DNA: TGTGCCAGCGGTGATTGGGGGGAAGAGACCCAGTACTTC. Encoded protein: CASGDWGEETQYF.